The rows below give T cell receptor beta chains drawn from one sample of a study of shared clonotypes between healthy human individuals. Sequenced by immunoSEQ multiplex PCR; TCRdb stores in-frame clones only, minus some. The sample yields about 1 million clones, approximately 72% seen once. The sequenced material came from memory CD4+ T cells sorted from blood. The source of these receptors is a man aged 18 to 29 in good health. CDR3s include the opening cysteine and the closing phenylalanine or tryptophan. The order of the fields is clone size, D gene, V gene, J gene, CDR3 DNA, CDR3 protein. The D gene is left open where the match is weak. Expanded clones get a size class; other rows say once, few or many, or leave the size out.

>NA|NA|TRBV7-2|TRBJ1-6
TGTGCCAGCAGCCCTGGGGGCCATAATTCACCCCTCCACTTT
CASSPGGHNSPLHF
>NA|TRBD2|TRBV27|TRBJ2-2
TGTGCCAGCAGTTTAGAGACTAGCGGGAACACCGGGGAGCTGTTTTTT
CASSLETSGNTGELFF
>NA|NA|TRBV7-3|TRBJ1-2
TGTGCCAGCAGCCGGGACAAGGCGTTTGGCTACACCTTC
CASSRDKAFGYTF
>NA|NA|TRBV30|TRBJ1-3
TGTGCCTGGAGCTTTCTAGGAGACACCATATATTTT
CAWSFLGDTIYF
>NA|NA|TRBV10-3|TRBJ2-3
TGTGCCATCAGGCGGGATCCAAGCACAGATACGCAGTATTTT
CAIRRDPSTDTQYF
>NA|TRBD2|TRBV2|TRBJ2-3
TGTGCCAGCAGTGGCCCTAGCGGAGATACGCAGTATTTT
CASSGPSGDTQYF
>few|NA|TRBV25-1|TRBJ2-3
TGTGCCAGCAGGGAGGGATGGGGGACAGATACGCAGTATTTT
CASREGWGTDTQYF
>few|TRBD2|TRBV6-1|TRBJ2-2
TGTGCCAGCAGTATACTAGCGGGGGACACCGGGGAGCTGTTTTTT
CASSILAGDTGELFF
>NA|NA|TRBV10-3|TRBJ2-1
TGTGCCATCAGTGAGCCGAAAACAACAGGGTTAGCGCAGTTCTTC
CAISEPKTTGLAQFF
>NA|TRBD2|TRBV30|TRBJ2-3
TGTGCCTGGAGTTTTTGGACTAGCGGGAGCCTAGATACGCAGTATTTT
CAWSFWTSGSLDTQYF
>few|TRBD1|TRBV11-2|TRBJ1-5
TGTGCCAGCAGCTTAAAGGCAGGGGGTCAGCCCCAGCATTTT
CASSLKAGGQPQHF
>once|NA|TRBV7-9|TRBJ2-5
TGTGCCAGCAGCCTGGAAACAGGCGTGGGCCGGGAGACCCAGTACTTC
CASSLETGVGRETQYF
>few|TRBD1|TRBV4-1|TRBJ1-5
TGCGCCAGCAGCCGCCGAGGGACAGCCCATAGCAATCAGCCCCAGCATTTT
CASSRRGTAHSNQPQHF
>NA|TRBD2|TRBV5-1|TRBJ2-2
TGCGCCAGCAGCCCCATACTAGCGGGGAACACCGGGGAGCTGTTTTTT
CASSPILAGNTGELFF
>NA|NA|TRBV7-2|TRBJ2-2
TGTGCCAGCAGCTTTGTCTGGAACACCGGGGAGCTGTTTTTT
CASSFVWNTGELFF
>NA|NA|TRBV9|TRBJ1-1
TGTGCCAGCAGCGTACAGGGTGGTACTGAAGCTTTCTTT
CASSVQGGTEAFF
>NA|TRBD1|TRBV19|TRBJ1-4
TGTGCCAGTAGTATTACAGGGGTGACTAATGAAAAACTGTTTTTT
CASSITGVTNEKLFF
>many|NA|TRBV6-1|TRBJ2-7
TGTGCCAGCAGGGGGAGGAGTGGCGGATCCTACGAGCAGTACTTC
CASRGRSGGSYEQYF
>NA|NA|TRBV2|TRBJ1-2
TGTGCCAGCCGGACAGCCAACTATGGCTACACCTTC
CASRTANYGYTF
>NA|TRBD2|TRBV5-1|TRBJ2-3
TGCGCCAGCAGCGTGGCGCTAGCGGGGGCCACAGATACGCAGTATTTT
CASSVALAGATDTQYF
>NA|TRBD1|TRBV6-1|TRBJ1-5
TGTGCCAGCAGTGAAGGACAGGGGTGGCCCCAGCATTTT
CASSEGQGWPQHF
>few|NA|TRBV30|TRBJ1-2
TGTGCCTGGGGCCCCGGACAGCCCTTACCCAACTATGGCTACACCTTC
CAWGPGQPLPNYGYTF
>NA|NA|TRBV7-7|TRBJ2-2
TGTGCTAGCAGCTCCCGGGAGTTGGGCGGGGAGCTGTTTTTT
CASSSRELGGELFF
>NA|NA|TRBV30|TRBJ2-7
TGTGCCTGTAATAGACTGGGGACCTCCTACGAGCAGTACTTC
CACNRLGTSYEQYF
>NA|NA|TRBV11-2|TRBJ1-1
TGTGCCAGCAGCTTAGCGGGACAAGTAAACACTGAAGCTTTCTTT
CASSLAGQVNTEAFF
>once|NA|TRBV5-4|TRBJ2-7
TGTGCCAGCAGCCGACGGCAAGCCGGGGGCCCGAGCTACGAGCAGTACTTC
CASSRRQAGGPSYEQYF
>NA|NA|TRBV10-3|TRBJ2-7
TGTGCCTCCAGAGGGCAGGGGGGTTCTGGCGAGCAGTACTTC
CASRGQGGSGEQYF
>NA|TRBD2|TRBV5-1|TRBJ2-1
TGCGCCAGCAGCGCCGGGACTAGCTCCTACAATGAGCAGTTCTTC
CASSAGTSSYNEQFF
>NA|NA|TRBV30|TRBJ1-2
TGTGCCTGGAGGTCGTCAGGGGTTGGCTATGGCTACACCTTC
CAWRSSGVGYGYTF
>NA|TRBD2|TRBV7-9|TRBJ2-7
TGTGCCAGCAGCTCCAACCGGGACTACCTTTCCTACGAGCAGTACTTC
CASSSNRDYLSYEQYF
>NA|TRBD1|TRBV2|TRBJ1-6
TGTGCCAGCAGGGACAGGGAGAATTCACCCCTCCACTTT
CASRDRENSPLHF
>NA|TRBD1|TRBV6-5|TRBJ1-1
TGTGCCAGCAGTGGACAGGGTGTGAACACTGAAGCTTTCTTT
CASSGQGVNTEAFF
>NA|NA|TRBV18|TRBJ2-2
TGTGCCAGCTCCGTCACTGCGAACACCGGGGAGCTGTTTTTT
CASSVTANTGELFF
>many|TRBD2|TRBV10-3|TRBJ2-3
TGTGCCATCAGTGATCGGCTAGCGGGACTCACAGATACGCAGTATTTT
CAISDRLAGLTDTQYF
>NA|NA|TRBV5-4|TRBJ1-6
TGTGCCAGCAGCCCTCCGGGACGGATTAATTCACCCCTCCACTTT
CASSPPGRINSPLHF
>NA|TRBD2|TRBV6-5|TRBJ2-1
TGTGCCAGCAGAGTCACTAGCGGAGGAGTTAATGAGCAGTTCTTC
CASRVTSGGVNEQFF
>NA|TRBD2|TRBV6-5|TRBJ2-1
TGTGCCAGCAGCCTGACTAGCGGGCCCTACAATGAGCAGTTCTTC
CASSLTSGPYNEQFF
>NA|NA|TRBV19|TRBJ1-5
TGTGCCAGTAGTAAGACAGAGGGTAGCAATCAGCCCCAGCATTTT
CASSKTEGSNQPQHF
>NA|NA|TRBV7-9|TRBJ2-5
TGTGCCAGCAGCTTATCGGAGCGCCAAGAGACCCAGTACTTC
CASSLSERQETQYF
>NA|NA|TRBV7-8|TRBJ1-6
TGTGCCAGCAGCTTAGCGCCCTCGGGTAATTCACCCCTCCACTTT
CASSLAPSGNSPLHF
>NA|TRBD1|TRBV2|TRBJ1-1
TGTGCCAGCAGTGCCGGGACAGGGTATTCCGAAGCTTTCTTT
CASSAGTGYSEAFF
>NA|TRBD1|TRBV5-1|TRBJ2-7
TGCGCCAGCAGCTTACGGCAGGGGGCTAACGAGCAGTACTTC
CASSLRQGANEQYF
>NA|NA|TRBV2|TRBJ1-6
TGTGCCAGCAGACAATATGGGGTGGGGGTGGCCAATTCACCCCTCCACTTT
CASRQYGVGVANSPLHF
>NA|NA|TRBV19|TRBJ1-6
TGTGCCAGTAGCAGCAGGGGAAATGACTCACCCCTCCACTTT
CASSSRGNDSPLHF
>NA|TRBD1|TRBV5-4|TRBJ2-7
TGTGCCAGCAGCTCGGACAGGGCTCTTAGCTCCTACGAGCAGTACTTC
CASSSDRALSSYEQYF
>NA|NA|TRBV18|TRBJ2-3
TGTGCCAGCTCACCAATGACCCCAGCTCGGACGGCGACTAGCACAGATACGCAGTATTTT
CASSPMTPARTATSTDTQYF
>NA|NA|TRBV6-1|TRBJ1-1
TGTGCCAGCAGTGCCGAGCGGGCCACTGAAGCTTTCTTT
CASSAERATEAFF
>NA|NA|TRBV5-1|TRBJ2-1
TGCGCCAGCAGCTTGGAAAGGGGTACCGGCAATGAGCAGTTCTTC
CASSLERGTGNEQFF
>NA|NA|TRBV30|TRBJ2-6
TGTGCCTGGACCCCTCGAGACCCCTCTGGGGCCAACGTCCTGACTTTC
CAWTPRDPSGANVLTF
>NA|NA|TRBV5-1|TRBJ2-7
TGCGCCAGCAGCTTGGAGGAGGGCCACTACGAGCAGTACTTC
CASSLEEGHYEQYF